The clone carrying this T cell receptor beta chain was seen repeatedly, ten times or more. Using its own MiXCR run on the 5' RACE reads, TCRdb lists one record per CDR3 protein. The table records approximately 38,000 distinct CDR3 sequences, under 6.5% of them present only once. Time point specified: sample taken at primary tumor resection. Researchers sequenced whole RNA taken from tumor, nontumor lung or frozen PBMC without sorting. The donor group consisted of some 70 patients who had untreated, early-stage non-small cell lung cancer. The data were taken from a study of spatial heterogeneity in lung cancer. The germline gives CDR1 MNHEY, CDR2 SMNVEV (reference sequence). Trimming removed 3 bases at V and 11 bases at J, with 23 bases between. CDR3 size: 17 residues.

Sequencing was performed on PBMCs, taken at surgery. This receptor was identified in a male donor with early-stage non-small cell lung cancer. This sequence joins TRBV27 and TRBJ1-6; possible D gene TRBD1, 6 bases. The CDR3 spells CASSFFASTGRRAPLHF. Written as DNA, the CDR3 is TGTGCCAGCAGTTTTTTTGCATCGACAGGCCGGCGGGCACCCCTCCACTTT.